This T cell receptor beta chain was captured by sequencing in a study of early T cells in non-severe SARS-CoV-2 infection. For the study at large: Sequencing used unsorted whole-blood bulk RNA, so chains lack pairing. The study's findings and limits: A preference for anti-spike CD8 responses marked VDJdb matching, which missed private and CD4 specificities.

Germline values: CDR1 SEHNR, CDR2 FQNEAQ (reference sequence). The length of the CDR3 is 13 residues. Trimming took 3 bases from V and 3 from J; bases not matched to a gene: 1. The table lists this clonotype with many counts. Its antigen is not identified. Unique molecular identifiers tagged individual cDNA molecules. TCRdb re-called the 5' RACE reads with MiXCR, one entry per CDR3 protein. The sample holds some 36,000 distinct CDR3 sequences; 5.9% are singletons and the top ten take approximately 5%. The sequenced sample consisted of whole blood. The rearrangement joins TRBV7-9 to TRBJ2-5, with TRBD1 identical over 7 bases. The TCR originated in an adult who was a healthcare worker with PCR-confirmed SARS-CoV-2 infection or an uninfected control (not recorded which). The CDR3 DNA is TGTGCCAGCAGCTTTACAGGGGAAGAGACCCAGTACTTC. Encoded protein: CASSFTGEETQYF. The variable domain in full, with the rest retrieved from reference TRBV7-9 and TRBJ2-5, is DTGVSQNPRHKITKRGQNVTFRCDPISEHNRLYWYRQTLGQGPEFLTYFQNEAQLEKSRLLSDRFSAERPKGSFSTLEIQRTEQGDSAMYLCASSFTGEETQYFGPGTRLLVL.